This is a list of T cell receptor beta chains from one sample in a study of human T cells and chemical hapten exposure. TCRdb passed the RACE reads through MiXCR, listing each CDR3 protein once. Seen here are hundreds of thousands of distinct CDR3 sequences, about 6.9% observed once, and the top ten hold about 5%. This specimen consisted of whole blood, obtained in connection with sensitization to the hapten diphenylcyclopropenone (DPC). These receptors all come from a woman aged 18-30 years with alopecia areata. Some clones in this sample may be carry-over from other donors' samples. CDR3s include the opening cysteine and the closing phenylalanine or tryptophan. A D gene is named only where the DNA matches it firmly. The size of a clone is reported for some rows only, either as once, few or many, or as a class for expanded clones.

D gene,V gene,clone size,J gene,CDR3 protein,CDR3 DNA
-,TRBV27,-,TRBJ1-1,CASSLSWRGTEAFF,TGTGCCAGCAGTTTATCGTGGAGGGGCACTGAAGCTTTCTTT
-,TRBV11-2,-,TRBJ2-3,CASSLEAGASTDTQYF,TGTGCCAGCAGCTTAGAGGCGGGGGCCAGCACAGATACGCAGTATTTT
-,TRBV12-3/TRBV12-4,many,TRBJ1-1,CASSPTGRDTEAFF,TGTGCCAGCTCACCAACCGGAAGGGACACTGAAGCTTTCTTT
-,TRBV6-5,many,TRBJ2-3,CASSSQDSTDTQYF,TGTGCCAGCAGTTCACAGGACAGCACAGATACGCAGTATTTT
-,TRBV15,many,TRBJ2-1,CATSRDLLASQFF,TGTGCCACCAGCAGAGATCTTCTAGCTAGTCAGTTCTTC
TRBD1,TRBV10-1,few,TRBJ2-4,CASSEAGTGDDKNIQYF,TGCGCCAGCAGTGAGGCAGGGACAGGGGACGACAAAAACATTCAGTACTTC
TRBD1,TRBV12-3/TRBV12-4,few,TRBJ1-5,CASSQSAGQGVGQPQHF,TGTGCCAGCAGTCAATCCGCGGGACAGGGGGTTGGCCAGCCCCAGCATTTT
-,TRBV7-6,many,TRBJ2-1,CASSSFARGNEQFF,TGTGCCAGCAGCTCCTTTGCTAGGGGGAATGAGCAGTTCTTC
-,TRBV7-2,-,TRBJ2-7,CASSSLPDYEQYF,TGTGCCAGCAGCTCCCTCCCAGACTACGAGCAGTACTTC
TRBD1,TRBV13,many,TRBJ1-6,CASSSQGARSPLHF,TGTGCCAGCAGCTCCCAGGGGGCGAGGTCACCCCTCCACTTT
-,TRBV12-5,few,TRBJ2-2,CASGLVHRGLLKNTGELFF,TGTGCTAGTGGTTTGGTACACCGGGGACTCCTAAAGAACACCGGGGAGCTGTTTTTT
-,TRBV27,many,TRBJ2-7,CASRRQIGSYEQYF,TGTGCCAGCAGGCGACAGATAGGGTCCTACGAGCAGTACTTC
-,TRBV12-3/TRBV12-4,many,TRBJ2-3,CASSLEIQTGTQYF,TGTGCCAGCAGTTTAGAAATTCAGACGGGCACGCAGTATTTT
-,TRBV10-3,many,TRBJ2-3,CAISESLQVYQYF,TGTGCCATCAGTGAGTCGTTACAGGTCTACCAGTATTTT
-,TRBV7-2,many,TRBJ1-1,CASSSRKTAEAFF,TGTGCCAGCAGCTCACGGAAAACGGCTGAAGCTTTCTTT
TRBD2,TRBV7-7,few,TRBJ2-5,CASSAPGGGETQYF,TGTGCTAGCAGCGCCCCGGGGGGAGGGGAGACCCAGTACTTC
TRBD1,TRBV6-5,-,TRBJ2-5,CAAHRLGQGEETQYF,TGTGCCGCGCACCGATTGGGACAGGGGGAAGAGACCCAGTACTTC